Below, 25 T cell receptor beta chains from the same sample are listed, as sequenced in a study of control samples from healthy donors and cancer patients. Generated by immunoSEQ multiplex PCR, the TCRdb table keeps only in-frame clones and is missing some. The sample includes roughly 130,000 clones, over 85% seen only once; the top ten take less than 4%. Sequencing was performed on blood. The receptors derive from a man aged 25 to 40 in good health.

V gene TRBV5-5 combines with J gene TRBJ1-3, with TRBD1 as a possible D gene (6 bases). Trimming stripped 3 bases from V and 0 bases from J, with 13 bases between. CDR3 length: 16 amino acids. In germline, CDR1 is SGHKS, CDR2 YYEKEE (reference sequence). CDR3 in amino acids: CASSWDGQSSGNTIYF. CDR3 nucleotide sequence: TGTGCCAGCAGCTGGGATGGACAGTCCTCTGGAAACACCATATATTTT.

The table lists this clone with a count of one. V and J are TRBV24-1 and TRBJ2-7; 9 bases map to TRBD1. This CDR3 is built from 16 residues. Looked up from germline, CDR1 is KGHDR and CDR2 is SFDVKD. With 2 bases clipped from V and 2 bases from J, the junction kept 6 bases outside the gene matches. This CDR3 is CATSDSDRGDAYEQYF. Written as DNA, the CDR3 is TGTGCCACCAGTGATTCGGACAGGGGAGATGCCTACGAGCAGTACTTC.

This chain links TRBV15 with TRBJ2-3, with 9 bases matching TRBD1. CDR1 LNHNV and CDR2 YYDKDF come from the germline V gene (reference sequence). The CDR3 consists of 15 residues. The junction had 9 bases not matched to a gene; V was cut back by 5 bases and J by 6 bases. This CDR3 is CATSSRDRESDTQYF. In DNA form, the CDR3 reads TGTGCCACCAGCTCTCGGGACAGGGAATCGGATACGCAGTATTTT.

J is TRBJ1-3 and V is TRBV5-8, with 7 bases fitting TRBD1. CDR1 is SGHTS and CDR2 is YDEGEE in the germline V gene. The CDR3 length is 15 residues. Losses at the gene ends were 4 bases for V and 3 bases for J; bases not matched to a gene: 7. The CDR3 DNA reads TGTGCCAGCAGCGCCCGACAGGGCTTTGGAAACACCATATATTTT. It specifies CASSARQGFGNTIYF. Full variable domain (missing parts from reference TRBV5-8 and TRBJ1-3): EAGVTQSPTHLIKTRGQQATLRCSPISGHTSVYWYQQALGLGLQFLLWYDEGEERNRGNFPPRFSGRQFPNYSSELNVNALELEDSALYLCASSARQGFGNTIYFGEGSWLTVV.

The chain links TRBV7-2 to TRBJ2-4; the match to TRBD2 covers 7 bases. The J segment lost 6 bases and the V segment lost 2 bases, leaving 10 bases of the junction unmatched. The CDR3 totals 16 residues. From germline, CDR1 is SGHTA and CDR2 FQGNSA. The chain's CDR3 is CASSLFLAVGINIQYF. The CDR3 DNA is TGTGCCAGCAGCTTATTCCTAGCGGTCGGTATAAACATTCAGTACTTC. Supplemented by reference TRBV7-2 and TRBJ2-4, the full variable domain reads GAGVSQSPSNKVTEKGKDVELRCDPISGHTALYWYRQSLGQGLEFLIYFQGNSAPDKSGLPSDRFSAERTGGSVSTLTIQRTQQEDSAVYLCASSLFLAVGINIQYFGAGTRLSVL.

The rearrangement uses TRBV6-5 and TRBJ1-2, with D perhaps matching TRBD1 (6 bases). Germline values: CDR1 MNHEY, CDR2 SVGAGI. V lost 2 bases and J 4 bases, leaving 17 bases between the germline ends. This CDR3 has 16 residues. CDR3 residues: CASSYDGRGGSYGYTF. CDR3 bases: TGTGCCAGCAGTTACGACGGAAGAGGGGGATCCTATGGCTACACCTTC.

The chain employs TRBV5-1 and TRBJ2-7, with D tentatively TRBD2 (6 bases). V lost 4 bases, J lost 6 bases, and 14 bases lay in between. The length of the CDR3 is 13 residues. Per the germline V gene, CDR1 is SGHRS and CDR2 is YFSETQ. The CDR3 region is CASSGGTSVEQYF. CDR3 DNA sequence: TGCGCCAGCAGCGGCGGGACCTCGGTCGAGCAGTACTTC.

The genes are TRBV19 and TRBJ2-7; 9 nucleotides agree with TRBD1. The J segment lost 5 bases and the V segment lost 3 bases, leaving 2 bases of the junction unmatched. The CDR3 runs 13 residues. Germline values: CDR1 LNHDA, CDR2 SQIVND (reference sequence). The CDR3: CASSIRTGDEQYF. DNA of the CDR3: TGTGCCAGTAGTATCAGGACAGGGGACGAGCAGTACTTC.

This rearrangement joins TRBV27 to TRBJ1-1; D is perhaps TRBD1 (5 bases). Per the germline V gene, CDR1 is MNHEY and CDR2 is SMNVEV (reference sequence). This CDR3 spans 14 amino acids. The V end was cut by 6 bases, the J end by 4 bases, with 15 bases between. CDR3 coding DNA: TGTGCCAGCAGACAGACCGGGGGGTTCACTGAAGCTTTCTTT. Protein product: CASRQTGGFTEAFF.

The chain is built from TRBV3-1 (or the pseudogene TRBV3-2) and TRBJ1-2; D might be TRBD1 (5 bases). The V gene lost 3 bases and the J gene lost 1 base, with 12 bases spanning the gap. Germline lookup yields CDR1 LGHDT and CDR2 YNNKEL (reference sequence). This CDR3 spans 15 amino acids. CDR3 bases: TGTGCCAGCAGCCAGACAGAAACATTTAACTATGGCTACACCTTC. Amino acid sequence: CASSQTETFNYGYTF.

The gene calls are TRBV5-1 and TRBJ2-2, with D possibly being TRBD2 (5 bases). The V gene lost 6 bases and the J gene lost 10 bases, with 13 bases spanning the gap. CDR1 SGHRS and CDR2 YFSETQ come from the germline V gene. This CDR3 comprises 12 residues. CDR3 nucleotide sequence: TGCGCCAGCACCGGCCTAGCTTCGGAGCTGTTTTTT. Residues: CASTGLASELFF.

The chain is built from TRBV14 and TRBJ1-2; weak D call: TRBD1 (5 bases). Trimming removed 3 bases from V and 4 bases from J, with 12 bases in between. The CDR3 spans 14 residues. CDR1 and CDR2 (germline): SGHDN, FVKESK. The CDR3 nucleotides read TGTGCCAGCAGCCAGGCCGGGGGACCCTATGGCTACACCTTC. Translated: CASSQAGGPYGYTF.

The chain carries TRBV3-1 (or the pseudogene TRBV3-2) and TRBJ2-1, with TRBD2 matching 15 bases. CDR3 length: 15 amino acids. Germline trimming cut 4 bases from V and 5 bases from J; bases unmatched to any gene: 0. CDR1 is LGHDT and CDR2 is YNNKEL in the germline V gene (reference sequence). CDR3 bases: TGTGCCAGCAGCCGGACTAGCGGGGGGGACAATGAGCAGTTCTTC. Translating gives CASSRTSGGDNEQFF.

The V gene is TRBV7-9, the J gene TRBJ1-4, with TRBD1 identical over 9 bases. Germline V gene sequence: CDR1 SEHNR, CDR2 FQNEAQ (reference sequence). V shed 2 bases and J 6 bases; nucleotides not matched to a gene: 7. The CDR3 totals 16 residues. For the CDR3, the DNA is TGTGCCAGCAGCTTACCACAGGGGGCAGGAGATGAAAAACTGTTTTTT. This codes for CASSLPQGAGDEKLFF.

The chain uses TRBV6-6 and TRBJ1-5; D unclear. The CDR3 is made up of 15 amino acids. Trimming took off 5 bases at V and 0 bases at J, with 11 bases between the two ends. CDR1 is MNHNY, CDR2 SVGAGI, per germline (reference sequence). The CDR3 sequence is CASSPQVDSNQPQHF. The CDR3 DNA follows: TGTGCCAGCAGTCCGCAGGTGGATAGCAATCAGCCCCAGCATTTT.

The chain recombines TRBV12-3 or TRBV12-4 with TRBJ1-1; D is unclear. Trimming stripped 3 bases from V and 2 bases from J, with 7 bases between. CDR3 size: 13 residues. As DNA, the CDR3 is TGTGCCAGCAGTTTTGGCCCAAACACTGAAGCTTTCTTT. It yields the protein CASSFGPNTEAFF.

The gene calls are TRBV27 and TRBJ2-7; D possibly matches TRBD1 or TRBD2 (5 bases each). The CDR3 runs 16 residues. The V gene's germline CDR1 is MNHEY and CDR2 SMNVEV (reference sequence). V was clipped by 5 bases and J by 4 bases, with 21 bases between them. CDR3 protein: CASSQRGVQHTYEQYF. The CDR3, as DNA: TGTGCCAGCAGTCAGAGGGGCGTACAACACACGTACGAGCAGTACTTC.

The rearrangement joins TRBV20-1 to TRBJ2-1; 11 bases line up with TRBD2. This CDR3 contains 16 residues. Per germline, CDR1 DFQATT and CDR2 SNEGSKA (reference sequence). V was clipped by 3 bases and J by 9 bases; unmatched bases: 13. The CDR3 DNA follows: TGCAGTGCTAGTGTCCTAATGACTAGCGGGGCGGCTGAGCAGTTCTTC. Encoded protein: CSASVLMTSGAAEQFF.

This chain uses TRBV7-8 with TRBJ2-5; 10 positions agree with TRBD2. The ends lost 2 bases at V and 1 base at J; junction bases unmatched: 7. The CDR3 has 17 amino acids. The germline CDR1 and CDR2 sequences are SGHVS and FQNEAQ. CDR3: CASSLFLAGAIQETQYF. In nucleotides, the CDR3 is TGTGCCAGCAGCTTATTCCTAGCGGGGGCGATCCAAGAGACCCAGTACTTC. Full variable domain (outside the CDR3, taken from reference TRBV7-8 and TRBJ2-5): GAGVSQSPRYKVAKRGQDVALRCDPISGHVSLFWYQQALGQGPEFLTYFQNEAQLDKSGLPSDRFFAERPEGSVSTLKIQRTQQEDSAVYLCASSLFLAGAIQETQYFGPGTRLLVL.

The count of this clone is one. The J gene is TRBJ1-1, the V gene TRBV19, with 8 bases fitting TRBD1. This CDR3 is 16 amino acids long. J gave up 4 bases and V 5 bases, and 12 bases lay outside the gene matches. Germline assignment: CDR1 LNHDA and CDR2 SQIVND (reference sequence). The DNA for the CDR3 is TGTGCCAGTAGTCCCATTTGGACAGGGAGTGGCACTGAAGCTTTCTTT. It encodes CASSPIWTGSGTEAFF.

The V call is TRBV4-2, the J call TRBJ2-7; D is ambiguous. CDR1 and CDR2 (germline): LGHNA, YNFKEQ. V lost 1 base, J lost 6 bases, and 22 bases lay in between. There are 17 residues in the CDR3. In nucleotides, the CDR3 is TGTGCCAGCAGCCAAGTTTCAGCCTCTCCGTTCGCCGTCGAGCAGTACTTC. Protein sequence: CASSQVSASPFAVEQYF.

This chain connects TRBV29-1 to TRBJ1-1, with 7 positions matching TRBD1. The V segment lost 6 bases and the J segment 5 bases; nucleotides outside the gene matches: 18. CDR3 length equals 16 residues. Germline values: CDR1 SQVTM, CDR2 ANQGSEA. The CDR3 bases are TGCAGCGTCGCTCCCCCTTTGACAGGGTCGAGGACTGAAGCTTTCTTT. Amino acids: CSVAPPLTGSRTEAFF.

The rearrangement uses TRBV6-5 and TRBJ1-1; D ambiguous. CDR1 and CDR2 (germline): MNHEY, SVGAGI. The length of the CDR3 is 14 residues. Trimming cost V 5 bases and J 2 bases, with 12 bases left between them. CDR3 sequence: CASSPLAGNTEAFF. Written as DNA, the CDR3 is TGTGCCAGCAGTCCCCTGGCAGGAAACACTGAAGCTTTCTTT.

The chain combines TRBV28 with TRBJ2-7; the D is unclear. V was clipped by 5 bases and J by 1 base, with 3 bases between them. Germline V CDR1 and CDR2: MDHEN, SYDVKM. The CDR3 loop spans 11 amino acids. The CDR3 spells CASSASYEQYF. The DNA for the CDR3 is TGTGCCAGCAGTGCTTCCTACGAGCAGTACTTC.

The chain carries TRBV27 and TRBJ2-2; D unresolved. The length of the CDR3 is 13 residues. Trimming took 3 bases from V and 4 from J, leaving 6 bases between them. Germline CDR1 reads MNHEY; CDR2 reads SMNVEV (reference sequence). CDR3 protein: CASSFTPTGELFF. The CDR3 DNA reads TGTGCCAGCAGTTTTACCCCCACCGGGGAGCTGTTTTTT.